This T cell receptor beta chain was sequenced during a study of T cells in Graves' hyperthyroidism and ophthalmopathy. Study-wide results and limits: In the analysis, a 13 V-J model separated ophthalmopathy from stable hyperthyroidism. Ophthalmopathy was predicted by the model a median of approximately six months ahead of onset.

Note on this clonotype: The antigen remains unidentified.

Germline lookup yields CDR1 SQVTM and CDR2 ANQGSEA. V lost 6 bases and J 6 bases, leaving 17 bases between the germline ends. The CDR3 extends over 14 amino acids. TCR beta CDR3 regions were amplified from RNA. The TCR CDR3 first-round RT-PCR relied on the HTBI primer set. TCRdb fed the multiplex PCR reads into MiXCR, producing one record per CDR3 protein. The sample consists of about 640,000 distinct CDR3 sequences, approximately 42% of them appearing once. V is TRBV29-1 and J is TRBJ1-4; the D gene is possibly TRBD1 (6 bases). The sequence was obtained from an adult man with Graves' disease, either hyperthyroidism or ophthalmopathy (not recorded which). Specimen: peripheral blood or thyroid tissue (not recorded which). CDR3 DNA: TGCAGCGTGGGGGACACACTCACAGATGAAAAACTGTTTTTT. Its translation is CSVGDTLTDEKLFF.